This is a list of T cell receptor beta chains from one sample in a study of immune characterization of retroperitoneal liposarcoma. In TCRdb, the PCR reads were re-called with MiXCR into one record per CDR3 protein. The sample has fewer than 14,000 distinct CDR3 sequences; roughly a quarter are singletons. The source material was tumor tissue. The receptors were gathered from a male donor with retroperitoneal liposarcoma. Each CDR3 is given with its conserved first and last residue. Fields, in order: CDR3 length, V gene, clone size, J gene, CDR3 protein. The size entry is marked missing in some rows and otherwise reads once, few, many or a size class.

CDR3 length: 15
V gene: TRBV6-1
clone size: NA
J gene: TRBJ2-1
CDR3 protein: CASTVLKNSYNEQFF

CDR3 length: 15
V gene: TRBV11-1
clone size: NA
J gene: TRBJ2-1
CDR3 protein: CVSSLASGGEGTQFF

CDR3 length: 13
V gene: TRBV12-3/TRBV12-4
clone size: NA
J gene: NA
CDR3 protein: CASTLGAQETQYF

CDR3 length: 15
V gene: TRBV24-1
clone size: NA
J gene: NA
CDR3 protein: CATSGGPGATREQYF

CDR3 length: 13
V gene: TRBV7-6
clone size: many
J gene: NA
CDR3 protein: CASSTEAFYEQYF

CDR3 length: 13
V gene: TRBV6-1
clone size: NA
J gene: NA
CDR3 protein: CASSGVGGREQFF

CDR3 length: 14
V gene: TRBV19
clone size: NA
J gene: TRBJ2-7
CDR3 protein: CASSIVPGGYEQYF

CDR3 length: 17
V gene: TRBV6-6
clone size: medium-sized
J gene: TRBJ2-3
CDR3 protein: CASSYTSGGASTDTQYF

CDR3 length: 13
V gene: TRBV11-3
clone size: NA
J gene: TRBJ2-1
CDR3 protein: CASSLRTTNEQFF

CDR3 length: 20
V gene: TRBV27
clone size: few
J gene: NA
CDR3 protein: CASSIIPPGLAGDTQETQYF

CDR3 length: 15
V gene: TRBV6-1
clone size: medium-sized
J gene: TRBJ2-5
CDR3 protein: CASSEEASGAETQYF

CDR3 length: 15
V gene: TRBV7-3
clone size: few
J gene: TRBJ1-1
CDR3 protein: CASSPDSGGPYEAFF

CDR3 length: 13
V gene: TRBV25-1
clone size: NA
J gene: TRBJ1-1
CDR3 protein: CASGSSSPRRSFF

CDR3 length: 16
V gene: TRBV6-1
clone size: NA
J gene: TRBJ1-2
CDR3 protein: CASSAGTGTGSYGYTF

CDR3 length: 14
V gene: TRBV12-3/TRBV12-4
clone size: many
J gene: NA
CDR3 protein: CASSLAGAHNEQYF

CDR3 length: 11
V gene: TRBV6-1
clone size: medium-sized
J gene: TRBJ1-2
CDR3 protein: CASNPLYGYTF

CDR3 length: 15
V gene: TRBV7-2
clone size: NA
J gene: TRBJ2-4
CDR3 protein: CASTTPGQERDIQYF

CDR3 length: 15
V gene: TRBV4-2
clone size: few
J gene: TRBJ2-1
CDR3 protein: CASSQREGDYNEQFF

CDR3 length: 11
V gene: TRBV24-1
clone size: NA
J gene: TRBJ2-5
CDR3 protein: CATSAQETQYF

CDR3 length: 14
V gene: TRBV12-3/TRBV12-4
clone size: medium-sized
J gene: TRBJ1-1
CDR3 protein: CASTPGQTNTEAFF

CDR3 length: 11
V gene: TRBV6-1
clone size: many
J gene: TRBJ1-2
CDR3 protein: CASRIGNGYTF

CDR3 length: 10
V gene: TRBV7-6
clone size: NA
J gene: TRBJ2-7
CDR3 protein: CASSPLEQYF

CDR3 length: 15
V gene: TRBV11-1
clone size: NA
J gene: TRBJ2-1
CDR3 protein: CASSPRREGYNEQFF

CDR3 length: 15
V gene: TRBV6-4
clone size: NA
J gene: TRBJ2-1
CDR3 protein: CASSDSSGSYNEQFF

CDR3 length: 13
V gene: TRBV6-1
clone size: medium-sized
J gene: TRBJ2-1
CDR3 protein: CASNGQGLKTQFF

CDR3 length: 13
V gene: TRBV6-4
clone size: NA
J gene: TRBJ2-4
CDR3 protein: CASSVETGNEQYF

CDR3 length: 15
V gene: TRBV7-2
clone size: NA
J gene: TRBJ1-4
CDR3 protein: CASSFGGGADEKLFF

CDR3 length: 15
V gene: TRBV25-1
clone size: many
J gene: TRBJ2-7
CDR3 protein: CASGSTTGPLYEQYF

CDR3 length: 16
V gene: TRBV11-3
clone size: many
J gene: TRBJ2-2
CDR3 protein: CASSLGTDQFTGELFF

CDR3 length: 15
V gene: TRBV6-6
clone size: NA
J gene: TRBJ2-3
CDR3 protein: CANSYEGRGYNEQFF

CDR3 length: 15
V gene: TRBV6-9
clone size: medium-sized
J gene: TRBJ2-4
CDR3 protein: CASSPKGWAKNIQYF

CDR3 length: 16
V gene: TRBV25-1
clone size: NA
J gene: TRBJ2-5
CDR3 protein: CASRVNSGTGQETQYF

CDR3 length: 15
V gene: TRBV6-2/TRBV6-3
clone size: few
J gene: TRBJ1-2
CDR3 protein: CASSPQTGAPYGYTF

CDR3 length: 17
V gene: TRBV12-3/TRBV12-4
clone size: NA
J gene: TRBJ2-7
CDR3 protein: CASSFPRKGRPSYEQYF

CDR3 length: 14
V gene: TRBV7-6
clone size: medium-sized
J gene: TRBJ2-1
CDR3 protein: CASSLGAGANEQFF

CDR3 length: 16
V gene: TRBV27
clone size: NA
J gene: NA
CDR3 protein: CASSFTRQGRTYEQYF

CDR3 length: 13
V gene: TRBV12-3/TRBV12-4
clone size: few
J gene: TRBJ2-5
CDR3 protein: CASIPGQGDTQYF

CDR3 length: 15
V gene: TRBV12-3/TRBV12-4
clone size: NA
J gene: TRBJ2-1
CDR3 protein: CASSLRRSSYNEQFF

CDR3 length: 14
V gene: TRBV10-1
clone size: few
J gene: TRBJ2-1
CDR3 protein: CASSEYRANNEQFF

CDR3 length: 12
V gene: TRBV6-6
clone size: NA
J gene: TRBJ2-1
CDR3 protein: CASSYTGLEQFF

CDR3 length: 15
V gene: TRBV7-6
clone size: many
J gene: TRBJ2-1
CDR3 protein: CASSPTSPGPSEQFF

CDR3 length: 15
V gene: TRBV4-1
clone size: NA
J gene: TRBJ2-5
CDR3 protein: CASSYNKGVDNEQYF

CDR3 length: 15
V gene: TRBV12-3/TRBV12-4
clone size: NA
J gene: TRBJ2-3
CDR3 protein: CASSLIAGVTDTQYF

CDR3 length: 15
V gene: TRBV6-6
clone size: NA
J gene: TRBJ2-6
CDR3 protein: CASSYWTSGANVLTF

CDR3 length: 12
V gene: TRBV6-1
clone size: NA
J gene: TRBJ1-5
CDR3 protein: CASRREDQPQHF

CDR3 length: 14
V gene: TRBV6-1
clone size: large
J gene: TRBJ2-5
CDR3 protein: CASSESGGIETQYF

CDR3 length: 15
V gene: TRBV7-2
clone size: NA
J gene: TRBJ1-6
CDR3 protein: CASSFRGTQNSPLHF

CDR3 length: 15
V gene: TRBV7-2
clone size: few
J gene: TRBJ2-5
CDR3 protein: CASSLAERGMETQYF

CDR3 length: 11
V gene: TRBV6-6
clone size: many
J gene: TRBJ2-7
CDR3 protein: CASSYVNEQYF

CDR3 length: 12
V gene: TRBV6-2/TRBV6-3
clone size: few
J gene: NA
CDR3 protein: CAIGSAVYEQYF

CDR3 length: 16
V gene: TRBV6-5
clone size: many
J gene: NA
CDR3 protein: CASSYSLAGDRDEQYF

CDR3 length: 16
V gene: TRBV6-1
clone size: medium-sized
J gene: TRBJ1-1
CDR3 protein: CASSEGRGQGRTEAFF

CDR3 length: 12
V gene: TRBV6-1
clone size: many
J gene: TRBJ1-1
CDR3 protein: CACQHPATEAFF

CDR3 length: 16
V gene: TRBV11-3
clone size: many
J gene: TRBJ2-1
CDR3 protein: CASSPFGLAGGNEQFF

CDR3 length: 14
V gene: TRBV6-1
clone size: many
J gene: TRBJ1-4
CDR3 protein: CASSEYGSNEKLFF

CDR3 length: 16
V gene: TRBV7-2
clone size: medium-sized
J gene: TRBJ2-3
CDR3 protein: CASSFWGTSGTDTQYF